The 26 T cell receptor beta chains below all came from one sample that was sequenced in a study of T cell clones after liver transplantation. The protocol was immunoSEQ multiplex PCR, while the TCRdb copy is restricted to in-frame clones and leaves out a portion. The sample contains about 71,000 clones, over 70% of which appear only once. The specimen was CD4+ T cells from blood, collected 12 months after liver transplant. The receptor source for this set is a human patient who received a liver transplant. Certain T cells may be donor cells from the graft.

V usage is TRBV28 and J usage is TRBJ2-2, with 7 bases identical to TRBD1. V lost 6 bases to trimming and J lost 6 bases; unmatched junction nucleotides: 4. Germline-derived CDR1 and CDR2 are MDHEN and SYDVKM. The CDR3 loop spans 13 amino acids. CDR3 amino acids: CASRFQGAGELFF. CDR3 DNA sequence: TGTGCCAGCAGGTTTCAGGGGGCCGGGGAGCTGTTTTTT.

DNA for the CDR3: TGTGCCAGCTCACCACCGGGTTCCGGGGGGAAAAATCAGCCCCAGCATTTT. Its protein product is CASSPPGSGGKNQPQHF. The chain recombines TRBV18 with TRBJ1-5; a weak D match, TRBD1 (5 bases). The CDR3 sequence is 17 residues long. Germline V gene data show CDR1 as KGHSH and CDR2 as LQKENI. Between the trimmed V and J ends, which lost 0 bases and 4 bases, there was a span of 16 bases.

The gene calls are TRBV2 and TRBJ2-3, with a possible D match to TRBD1 (6 bases). This CDR3 comprises 14 residues. Germline lookup yields CDR1 SNHLY and CDR2 FYNNEI. V gave up 4 bases and J gave up 5 bases, with 13 bases separating them. CDR3 residues: CASSVGGRGDTQYF. CDR3 nucleotide sequence: TGTGCCAGCAGTGTCGGCGGCAGGGGAGATACGCAGTATTTT.

V is TRBV19 and J is TRBJ2-7; TRBD1 is a possible D gene (6 bases). The CDR3 is 14 residues long. Trimming shortened V by 7 bases and J by 4 bases, and 17 bases separated the two germline ends. The V gene's germline CDR1 is LNHDA and CDR2 SQIVND (reference sequence). DNA for the CDR3: TGTGCCAGTAATCCTACAGGGTTTTCATACGAGCAGTACTTC. This translates into CASNPTGFSYEQYF.

This clone was observed a handful of times. The chain couples TRBV19 to TRBJ2-7, with 8 bases aligning to TRBD1. V shed 4 bases, J shed 0 bases, and the junction held 8 bases outside the gene matches. The V gene's germline CDR1 is LNHDA and CDR2 SQIVND (reference sequence). The CDR3 length is 16 residues. The CDR3 spells CASSRGWTGTSYEQYF. As DNA, the CDR3 is TGTGCCAGTAGTAGAGGATGGACAGGGACCTCCTACGAGCAGTACTTC.

The chain recombines TRBV7-2 with TRBJ1-4, with no clear D. The germline CDR1 and CDR2 sequences are SGHTA and FQGNSA. Deletions cut 2 bases from V and 8 bases from J, with 9 bases between. This CDR3 spans 13 amino acids. The CDR3 DNA sequence: TGTGCCAGCAGCTTAAAGCGGGAAGAAAAACTGTTTTTT. This codes for CASSLKREEKLFF.

The rearrangement links TRBV29-1 to TRBJ2-5; D might be TRBD1 or TRBD2, each matching 6 bases. Germline CDR1 SQVTM, CDR2 ANQGSEA. The germline V and J ends were trimmed by 4 bases and 6 bases, with 15 bases remaining between them. The CDR3 is 13 amino acids. The CDR3 nucleotides read TGCAGCGTTGGGGGCTTGGGGGGCCAGACCCAGTACTTC. Its protein product is CSVGGLGGQTQYF.

The chain uses TRBV4-1 and TRBJ2-7, with D uncertain. V lost 0 bases and J 0 bases, leaving 18 bases between the germline ends. The CDR3 contains 18 residues. Germline CDR1 is MGHRA and CDR2 is YSYEKL. The CDR3 DNA is TGCGCCAGCAGCCAAGAAGGTTCCGCAGGTGTTAGCTCCTACGAGCAGTACTTC. This encodes CASSQEGSAGVSSYEQYF.

The rearrangement links TRBV29-1 to TRBJ2-7, with 14 nucleotides matching TRBD2. V lost 5 bases to trimming and J lost 2 bases; unmatched junction nucleotides: 20. From germline, CDR1 is SQVTM and CDR2 ANQGSEA. This CDR3 comprises 20 residues. As DNA, the CDR3 is TGCAGCGTTACGCGAATAACCCCGGGACTAGCGGGAGAGACAGCCTACGAGCAGTACTTC. This translates into CSVTRITPGLAGETAYEQYF.

The rearrangement uses TRBV4-3 and TRBJ1-5; TRBD1 aligns across 9 bases. Germline lookup yields CDR1 LGHNA and CDR2 YSLEER. Germline trimming cut 0 bases from V and 4 bases from J; bases unmatched to any gene: 4. CDR3 length equals 16 residues. The CDR3 region is CASSQDYDRGNQPQHF. The DNA for the CDR3 is TGCGCCAGCAGCCAAGATTACGACAGGGGGAATCAGCCCCAGCATTTT.

The genes are TRBV9 and TRBJ2-7, with D unresolved. V shed 0 bases and J shed 0 bases, with 10 bases lying between them. Germline CDR1 reads SGDLS; CDR2 reads YYNGEE. The length of the CDR3 is 15 residues. This chain's CDR3 is CASSVGRTSSYEQYF. The CDR3 region has the DNA TGTGCCAGCAGCGTAGGCAGGACGAGCTCCTACGAGCAGTACTTC.

The chain uses TRBV27 and TRBJ2-4; tentatively, D is TRBD1 or TRBD2 (6 bases each). V was pared by 7 bases and J by 1 base, with 17 bases between. The CDR3 has 16 amino acids. Germline values: CDR1 MNHEY, CDR2 SMNVEV (reference sequence). CDR3 sequence reads: CASKMGGRGAKNIQYF. The CDR3 region has the DNA TGTGCCAGCAAGATGGGAGGAAGGGGGGCCAAAAACATTCAGTACTTC.

This clone was counted between two and nine times. V and J are TRBV28 and TRBJ2-4; D is uncertain. The CDR3 loop spans 15 amino acids. The germline V and J ends were trimmed by 5 bases and 0 bases, with 11 bases remaining between them. CDR1 is MDHEN, CDR2 SYDVKM, per germline. The DNA for the CDR3 is TGTGCCAGCAGTAACCTCAGACTAGCCAAAAACATTCAGTACTTC. This codes for CASSNLRLAKNIQYF.

This sequence joins TRBV18 and TRBJ1-1, with a possible D match to TRBD1 (6 bases). This CDR3 has 14 amino acids. Trimming removed 3 bases from V and 1 base from J, with 9 bases in between. CDR1 and CDR2 (germline): KGHSH, LQKENI. Here the CDR3 DNA reads TGTGCCAGCTCACCGAACAGGGCGAACACTGAAGCTTTCTTT. It encodes CASSPNRANTEAFF.

The chain recombines TRBV11-2 with TRBJ2-7, with a weak D call TRBD1 (5 bases). Trimming took off 1 base at V and 2 bases at J, with 9 bases between the two ends. The CDR3 runs 14 residues. CDR1 SGHAT and CDR2 FQNNGV come from the germline V gene. The CDR3 region has the DNA TGTGCCAGCAGCTTAGGTGCGGACACCTACGAGCAGTACTTC. Its translation: CASSLGADTYEQYF.

This clone showed up just once. The chain couples TRBV21-1 to TRBJ2-7; whether TRBD2, the table's D call, matches the DNA was not checked. TRBV21-1 is recorded as a pseudogene. This CDR3 is 15 amino acids long. The CDR3 DNA reads as TGTGCCAGAGACGGGCGGGGGGGAGTAGCTTTCGAGCAGTACTTC. It codes for CARDGRGGVAFEQYF.

The V call is TRBV7-9, the J call TRBJ2-7; D might be TRBD2 (5 bases). V lost 6 bases, J lost 6 bases, and 21 bases lay in between. The germline V gene encodes CDR1 SEHNR and CDR2 FQNEAQ (reference sequence). The CDR3 spans 15 residues. The CDR3 here is CASRISVSNEGEQYF. For the CDR3, the DNA is TGTGCCAGCAGAATAAGTGTTTCTAATGAGGGCGAGCAGTACTTC.

The gene calls are TRBV9 and TRBJ2-7; D ambiguous. The CDR3 has 14 amino acids. Trimming removed 0 bases from V and 5 bases from J, with 12 bases in between. Per germline, CDR1 SGDLS and CDR2 YYNGEE. The chain's CDR3 is CASSVGQAVDEQYF. In DNA form, the CDR3 reads TGTGCCAGCAGCGTAGGGCAGGCGGTTGACGAGCAGTACTTC.

This chain uses TRBV7-2 with TRBJ1-5; D not certain. Germline assignment: CDR1 SGHTA and CDR2 FQGNSA. This CDR3 is 13 amino acids long. V gave up 0 bases and J gave up 7 bases, with 7 bases separating them. The CDR3 loop is CASSLAGMQPQHF. In DNA, the CDR3 is TGTGCCAGCAGCTTAGCGGGAATGCAGCCCCAGCATTTT.

The V gene is TRBV7-9, the J gene TRBJ2-1, with 7 bases fitting TRBD2. V lost 5 bases and J lost 0; bases outside the gene matches: 13. Germline CDR1 reads SEHNR; CDR2 reads FQNEAQ (reference sequence). This CDR3 is built from 18 residues. CDR3 nucleotide sequence: TGTGCCAGCAGCCCGTTAGCGGGTCAGTCTGGCTCCTACAATGAGCAGTTCTTC. This codes for CASSPLAGQSGSYNEQFF. Using reference TRBV7-9 and TRBJ2-1 for the parts outside the CDR3, the full variable domain is DTGVSQNPRHKITKRGQNVTFRCDPISEHNRLYWYRQTLGQGPEFLTYFQNEAQLEKSRLLSDRFSAERPKGSFSTLEIQRTEQGDSAMYLCASSPLAGQSGSYNEQFFGPGTRLTVL.

J is TRBJ2-6 and V is TRBV30, with D perhaps matching TRBD1 or TRBD2 (5 bases each). The V end was cut by 3 bases, the J end by 2 bases, with 11 bases between. Germline-derived CDR1 and CDR2 are GTSNPN and SVGIG (reference sequence). The CDR3 has 15 residues. The CDR3 sequence is CAWRTWGTGANVLTF. The CDR3 nucleotides are TGTGCCTGGAGAACGTGGGGGACTGGGGCCAACGTCCTGACTTTC.

This chain joins TRBV18 and TRBJ1-1; a possible D gene is TRBD1 (5 bases). Germline CDR1 is KGHSH and CDR2 is LQKENI. The ends were cut back, 2 bases at V and 0 bases at J, with 13 bases in the middle. The CDR3 runs 16 residues. The CDR3 bases are TGTGCCAGCTCACCAGGGGCTTACGACATGAACACTGAAGCTTTCTTT. This encodes CASSPGAYDMNTEAFF.

The J gene is TRBJ2-7, the V gene TRBV11-2; D perhaps matches TRBD2 (5 bases). Trimming pared 1 base from V and 3 bases from J, leaving 10 bases between. This CDR3 comprises 14 residues. Germline CDR1 is SGHAT and CDR2 is FQNNGV. The CDR3 reads CASSLVGIHYEQYF. DNA for the CDR3: TGTGCCAGCAGCTTAGTCGGGATTCACTACGAGCAGTACTTC.

V gene TRBV11-1 combines with J gene TRBJ2-1; 14 positions agree with TRBD2. Germline CDR1 reads SGHAT; CDR2 reads FQDESV (reference sequence). The V and J ends lost 1 base and 7 bases, in that order; junction bases with no gene match: 0. The CDR3 length is 15 residues. Here the CDR3 reads CASSLGLAGGNEQFF. The CDR3 bases are TGTGCCAGCAGCTTAGGACTAGCGGGGGGGAATGAGCAGTTCTTC.

This clone was counted a single time. CDR3 sequence reads: CASSSGRKTDTQYF. Written as DNA, the CDR3 is TGTGCCAGCAGTTCTGGGAGGAAAACAGATACGCAGTATTTT. This chain links TRBV2 with TRBJ2-3, with D maybe TRBD2 (6 bases). This CDR3 is 14 amino acids long. CDR1 and CDR2 from the germline V gene are SNHLY and FYNNEI. Trimming took 5 bases from V and 3 from J, leaving 12 bases between them.

For the CDR3, the DNA is TGTGCCAGCAGTGAATATAGGACTAGCGGGTACAATGAGCAGTTCTTC. This encodes CASSEYRTSGYNEQFF. The chain recombines TRBV6-1 with TRBJ2-1, with 11 bases identical to TRBD2. The CDR3 contains 16 residues. In germline, CDR1 is MNHNS, CDR2 SASEGT. The V and J ends lost 2 bases and 4 bases, in that order; junction bases with no gene match: 4.